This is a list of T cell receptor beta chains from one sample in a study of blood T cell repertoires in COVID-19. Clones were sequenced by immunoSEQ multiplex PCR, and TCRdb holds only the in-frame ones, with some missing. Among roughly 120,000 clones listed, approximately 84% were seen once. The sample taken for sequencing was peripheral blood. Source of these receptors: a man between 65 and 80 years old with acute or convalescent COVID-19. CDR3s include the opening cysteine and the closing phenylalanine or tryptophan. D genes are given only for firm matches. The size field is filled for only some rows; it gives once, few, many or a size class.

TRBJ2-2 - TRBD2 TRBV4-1 TGCGCCAGCAGACTAGCGGGGGGGAACACCGGGGAGCTGTTTTTT CASRLAGGNTGELFF
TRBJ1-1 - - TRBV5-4 TGTGCCAGCAGCTGGAGGGCGGATGAAGCTTTCTTT CASSWRADEAFF
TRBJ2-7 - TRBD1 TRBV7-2 TGTGCCAGCAGCTCGACAGGGGTGAGGCACGAGCAGTACTTC CASSSTGVRHEQYF
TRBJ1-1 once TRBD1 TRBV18 TGTGCCAGCTCACCACAGCAGGGGGACACTGAAGCTTTCTTT CASSPQQGDTEAFF
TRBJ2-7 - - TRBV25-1 TGTGCCAGCAGTTCCAACGGGGCCTACGAGCAGTACTTC CASSSNGAYEQYF
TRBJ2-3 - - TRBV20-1 TGCAGTGCTAGAGTTGGCGATACGCAGTATTTT CSARVGDTQYF
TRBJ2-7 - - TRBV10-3 TGTGCCATCAGTGAGGGACAGCTCCCCTACGAGCAGTACTTC CAISEGQLPYEQYF
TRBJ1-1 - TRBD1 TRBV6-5 TGTGCCAGCAGTTTAATCGACAGGGGCACTGAAGCTTTCTTT CASSLIDRGTEAFF
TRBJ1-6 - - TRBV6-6 TGTGCCAGCAGTCCCCGCGGGGGGACTGGTTTCAATTCACCCCTCCACTTT CASSPRGGTGFNSPLHF
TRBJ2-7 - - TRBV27 TGTGCCAGCAGTTTGGGGACTGCCGGCCCCTACGAGCAGTACTTC CASSLGTAGPYEQYF
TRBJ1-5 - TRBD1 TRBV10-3 TGTGCCATCAGGCCGACAGGGGACAATCAGCCCCAGCATTTT CAIRPTGDNQPQHF
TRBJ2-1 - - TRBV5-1 TGCGCCAGCAGCTACCGGGACAATGAGCAGTTCTTC CASSYRDNEQFF
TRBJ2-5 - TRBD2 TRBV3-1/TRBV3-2 TGTGCCAGCAGCCTTGGACTAGCGGGGGCCTGGGGAGAGACCCAGTACTTC CASSLGLAGAWGETQYF
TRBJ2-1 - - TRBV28 TGTGCCAGCAGTTCCCTCCGCAGGGCCGAGCAGTTCTTC CASSSLRRAEQFF
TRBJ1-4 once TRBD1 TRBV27 TGTGCCAGCAGTTTGATAGGGGGCATAACTAATGAAAAACTGTTTTTT CASSLIGGITNEKLFF
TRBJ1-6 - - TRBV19 TGTGCCAGTAGTATGGCCAGACAAAATTCACCCCTCCACTTT CASSMARQNSPLHF
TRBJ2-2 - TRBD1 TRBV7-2 TGTGCCAGCAGCTTAGGGACAGGGACCCGACCCACCGGGGAGCTGTTTTTT CASSLGTGTRPTGELFF
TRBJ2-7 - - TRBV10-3 TGTGCCATCGGCCGGGGATCCAACCATTACGAGCAGTACTTC CAIGRGSNHYEQYF
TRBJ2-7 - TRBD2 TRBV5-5 TGTGCCAGCAGCTTGGGACTAGCGGGGGGGCATTCACCTTACGAGCAGTACTTC CASSLGLAGGHSPYEQYF
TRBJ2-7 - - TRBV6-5 TGTGCCAGCAGAATAGGGGGGGGTACCAGAGAGCAGTACTTC CASRIGGGTREQYF
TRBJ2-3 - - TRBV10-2 TGCGCCAGCAGTTCGGGGGATACGCAGTATTTT CASSSGDTQYF
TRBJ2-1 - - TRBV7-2 TGTGCCAGCAGCTTTCGGGGATACAATGAGCAGTTCTTC CASSFRGYNEQFF
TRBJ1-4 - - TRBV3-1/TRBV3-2 TGTGCCAGCAGCTTCCGGAGTGAAAAACTGTTTTTT CASSFRSEKLFF
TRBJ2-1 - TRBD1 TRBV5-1 TGCGCCAGCAGCACCGGACAGGACTACAATGAGCAGTTCTTC CASSTGQDYNEQFF
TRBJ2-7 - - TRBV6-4 TGTGCCAGCCTACGTTCCCCTCTGGAGCGCGAGCAGTACTTC CASLRSPLEREQYF
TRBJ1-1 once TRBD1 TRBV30 TGTGCCTGGAGTTTACGGGACAGGCCGAACACTGAAGCTTTCTTT CAWSLRDRPNTEAFF
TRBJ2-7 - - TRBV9 TGTGCCAGCAGCGCCCCCCCCGGGTACGAGCAGTACTTC CASSAPPGYEQYF
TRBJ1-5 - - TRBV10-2 TGCGCCAGCAAGGGGGAGAGACAGCCCCAGCATTTT CASKGERQPQHF
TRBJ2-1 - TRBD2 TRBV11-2 TGTGCCAGCAGCCAATTGGGACTAGCGGGGGACAATGAGCAGTTCTTC CASSQLGLAGDNEQFF
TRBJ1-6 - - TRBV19 TGTGCCAGTAGCGTCAGGGGATTTAGATCACCCCTCCACTTT CASSVRGFRSPLHF
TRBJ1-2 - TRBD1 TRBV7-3 TGTGCCAGCAGCCCTGACAGGGATAGCTATGGCTACACCTTC CASSPDRDSYGYTF
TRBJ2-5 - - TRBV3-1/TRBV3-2 TGTGCCAGCAGCCAAGATCCAGGGCGGAAGACCCAGTACTTC CASSQDPGRKTQYF
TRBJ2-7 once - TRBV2 TGTGCCAGCAGTCCGCCCAGAGACGCCCGGGGAGGCGAGCAGTACTTC CASSPPRDARGGEQYF
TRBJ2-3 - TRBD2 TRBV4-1 TGCGCCAGCAGCCCCTACCTGCGGGGAGGGGCCACAGATACGCAGTATTTT CASSPYLRGGATDTQYF
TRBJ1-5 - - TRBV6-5 TGTGCCAGCGGTAGCAGCAATCAGCCCCAGCATTTT CASGSSNQPQHF
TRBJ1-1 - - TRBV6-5 TGTGCCAGCAGTTACGATTGGGCGAACACTGAAGCTTTCTTT CASSYDWANTEAFF
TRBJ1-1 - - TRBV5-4 TGTGCCAGCAAAGGGGTTGAATTCACTGAAGCTTTCTTT CASKGVEFTEAFF
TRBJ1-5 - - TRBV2 TGTGCCAGCGGGCAGACAGATCATAGCAATCAGCCCCAGCATTTT CASGQTDHSNQPQHF
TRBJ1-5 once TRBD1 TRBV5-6 TGTGCCAGCAGCTTGGGAGGGGGACAGTTAGGCAATCAGCCCCAGCATTTT CASSLGGGQLGNQPQHF
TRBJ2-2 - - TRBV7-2 TGTGCCAGCAGCTTCGGGACACCAAACACCGGGGAGCTGTTTTTT CASSFGTPNTGELFF
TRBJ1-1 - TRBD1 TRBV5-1 TGCGCCAGCAGCAGACGTCCTACAGGGGACACTGAAGCTTTCTTT CASSRRPTGDTEAFF
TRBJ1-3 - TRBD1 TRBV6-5 TGTGCCAGCACCTGGGACAGCTCTGGAAACACCATATATTTT CASTWDSSGNTIYF
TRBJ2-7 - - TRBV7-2 TGTGCCAGCAGCCCTACGCGGGTCGAGCAGTACTTC CASSPTRVEQYF
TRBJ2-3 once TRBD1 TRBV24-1 TGTGCCACCAGTGAGACGGGACAGGGTCCCACAGATACGCAGTATTTT CATSETGQGPTDTQYF
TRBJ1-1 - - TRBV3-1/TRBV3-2 TGTGCCAGCAGCCAACGTCTCACACAGCGGACTGAAGCTTTCTTT CASSQRLTQRTEAFF
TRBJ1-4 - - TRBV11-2 TGTGCCAGCAGCTTATGGGGAGGGGCGCGTGAAAAACTGTTTTTT CASSLWGGAREKLFF
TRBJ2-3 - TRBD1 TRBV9 TGTGCCAGCAGCCCGCCCGGGACAGGGGGAGCGCAGTATTTT CASSPPGTGGAQYF
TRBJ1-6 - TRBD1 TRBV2 TGTGCCAGCAGTGAAGCGCAGGGGGCAAGGTCACCCCTCCACTTT CASSEAQGARSPLHF
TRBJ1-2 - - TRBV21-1 TGTGCCAGCAATAAAGATAGGACTCTACGTTCGGATGGCTACACCTTC CASNKDRTLRSDGYTF
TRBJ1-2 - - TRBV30 TGTGCCTGGAGTCGGACCCTAGGGGCATTTGGCTACACCTTC CAWSRTLGAFGYTF
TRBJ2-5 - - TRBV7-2 TGTGCCAGCAGCTTGGCAACAGGGCAGGCGACCCAGTACTTC CASSLATGQATQYF
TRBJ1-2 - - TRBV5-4 TGTGCCAGCAGCTTGCAGCGGGACGGCTACACCTTC CASSLQRDGYTF
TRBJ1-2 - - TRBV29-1 TGCAGCGCCTCCCAGGGGTTAGGCTATGGCTACACCTTC CSASQGLGYGYTF
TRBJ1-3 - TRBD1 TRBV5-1 TGCGCCAGCAGCGCCCGGGCACAGGGGAGCTCTGGAAACACCATATATTTT CASSARAQGSSGNTIYF
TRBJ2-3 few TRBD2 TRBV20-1 TGCAGTGCTAGTCAGGGGACTAGTGTTTCCTCGCAGTATTTT CSASQGTSVSSQYF
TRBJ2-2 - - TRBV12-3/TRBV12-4 TGTGCCAGCAGTCGACAGTGGCTGTTTTTT CASSRQWLFF
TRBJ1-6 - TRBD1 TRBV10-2 TGCGCCAGCAGGTTAGACAGGGCCGGGAATTCACCCCTCCACTTT CASRLDRAGNSPLHF
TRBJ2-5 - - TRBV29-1 TGCAGCGTTGGACAGTTCCAAGAGACCCAGTACTTC CSVGQFQETQYF
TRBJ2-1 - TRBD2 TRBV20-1 TGCAGTGCACCGGGGGGGAATGAGCAGTTCTTC CSAPGGNEQFF